This is a list of T cell receptor beta chains from one sample in a study of T cell responses to AZD1222 COVID-19 vaccine. The table came from immunoSEQ multiplex PCR; TCRdb's copy has only in-frame clones and leaves some out. The table records tens of thousands of clones, over 75% of them present only once. Material: peripheral blood, obtained on day 0 of AZD1222 vaccination. These receptors were taken from an adult in good health. Both conserved end residues are part of each CDR3. Fields, in order: D gene, V gene, clone size, J gene, CDR3 protein. A D gene is named only where the DNA matches it firmly. The listing skips clone size in some rows; elsewhere it reads once, few, many or a size class.

>TRBD1|TRBV12-3/TRBV12-4|-|TRBJ1-3
CASSRQGRNTIYF
>-|TRBV5-1|-|TRBJ2-3
CASSFTRTDTQYF
>-|TRBV11-2|once|TRBJ2-7
CASSKGEEYF
>-|TRBV3-1/TRBV3-2|once|TRBJ1-4
CASSQEWGEKLFF
>TRBD1|TRBV19|-|TRBJ1-2
CASNDRGRLEYYGYTF
>-|TRBV2|-|TRBJ1-2
CASRPITYGYTF
>TRBD2|TRBV5-5|-|TRBJ2-7
CASSLSLTGGNRDEQYF
>-|TRBV7-2|-|TRBJ1-4
CASSLGGDGDEKLFF
>TRBD2|TRBV4-2|-|TRBJ2-3
CASSQESLAGVADTQYF
>TRBD1|TRBV5-1|-|TRBJ1-4
CASSLGQGAINEKLFF
>-|TRBV3-1/TRBV3-2|-|TRBJ1-3
CASSQVGDTIYF
>-|TRBV11-3|-|TRBJ2-7
CASSLVTRDGSYEQYF
>-|TRBV23-1|-|TRBJ2-7
CASSRGAIPGYEQYF
>TRBD1|TRBV29-1|-|TRBJ1-4
CSVEVQGGEKLFF
>-|TRBV6-5|once|TRBJ1-4
CASSYGPHTEKLFF
>TRBD2|TRBV6-2/TRBV6-3|once|TRBJ2-7
CASSYSRLAGGSYEQYF
>-|TRBV9|medium-sized|TRBJ1-1
CASTSTRGEAFF
>TRBD1|TRBV7-2|-|TRBJ1-6
CASSSGQGASPLHF
>TRBD1|TRBV7-9|-|TRBJ1-2
CASSLGPGGGHGYTF
>-|TRBV3-1/TRBV3-2|-|TRBJ2-1
CASSQEWPIREQFF
>TRBD1|TRBV6-1|-|TRBJ1-5
CASSGTWGQGARQPQHF
>-|TRBV7-8|few|TRBJ2-7
CASSWINGDEQYF
>-|TRBV27|-|TRBJ2-3
CASSPFSVQGTQYF
>-|TRBV7-2|-|TRBJ1-2
CASSLEGLTMGYTF
>-|TRBV5-4|-|TRBJ1-2
CASSLWGTGGYTF
>-|TRBV5-1|few|TRBJ1-3
CASSSSGGHSGNTIYF
>-|TRBV6-5|-|TRBJ1-1
CASSPWIAMNTEAFF
>-|TRBV3-1/TRBV3-2|-|TRBJ2-2
CASSQMAESTGELFF
>-|TRBV28|-|TRBJ1-6
CASSYQRNSPLHF
>-|TRBV2|-|TRBJ2-7
CASSEPPSREQYF
>-|TRBV7-9|few|TRBJ1-6
CASRERDTSSPLHF
>TRBD1|TRBV5-1|-|TRBJ1-4
CASSPGTGATNEKLFF
>TRBD1|TRBV7-2|-|TRBJ2-7
CASSFTGVEQYF
>-|TRBV3-1/TRBV3-2|-|TRBJ2-7
CASSQRGARAYEQYF
>TRBD2|TRBV11-2|-|TRBJ2-7
CASRPLPGLAGDYEQYF
>TRBD1|TRBV29-1|-|TRBJ2-5
CSIKGGDQETQYF
>-|TRBV6-6|-|TRBJ1-2
CASTSRDTYGYTF
>TRBD2|TRBV6-1|-|TRBJ2-7
CASNLAGGRSYEQYF
>-|TRBV24-1|-|TRBJ2-7
CATSVGKHYEQYF